This passage covers 2 T cell receptor beta chains from one sample sequenced in a study of cytomegalovirus exposure and HLA in healthy donors. Generated by immunoSEQ multiplex PCR, the TCRdb table keeps only in-frame clones and is missing some. The sample shows hundreds of thousands of clones, 87% of them seen only once. The sequenced sample was PBMCs. Every receptor here comes from a woman aged 18 to 35 in good health and CMV-seropositive.

The chain has TRBV7-2 and TRBJ1-5, with D possibly being TRBD1 (5 bases). This CDR3 has 17 residues. The germline gives CDR1 SGHTA, CDR2 FQGNSA. V shed 5 bases and J shed 1 base, with 18 bases lying between them. The CDR3 sequence is CASSLGNRDYSNQPQHF. The CDR3 region has the DNA TGTGCCAGCAGCCTTGGCAATCGGGACTACAGCAATCAGCCCCAGCATTTT.

To note about this clone: The germline gene is not matched at one end of the junction; a read error may be the cause. The CDR3 DNA is TGCAGTGCTAGAGACCCGGGACAGGGACTTTGG. It encodes CSARDPGQGLW. The chain carries TRBV20-1 and TRBJ1-4; 9 bases are a match to TRBD1. This CDR3 comprises 11 residues. The germline V gene encodes CDR1 DFQATT and CDR2 SNEGSKA (reference sequence).